This T cell receptor beta chain was observed in a study of blood T cell repertoires in COVID-19. Study in general: COVID-19 samples collected from the United States, Italy and Spain covered acute and convalescent phases.

The repertoire was sequenced with immunoSEQ multiplex PCR; TCRdb's copy has only in-frame clones and lacks some. The sample yields fewer than 90,000 clones, roughly 80% seen once. Trimming removed 5 bases at V and 4 bases at J, with 5 bases between. The CDR3 runs 12 residues. Germline V gives CDR1 MDHEN, CDR2 SYDVKM. This receptor was identified in a human donor in a cohort sampled during active COVID-19. The rearrangement joins TRBV28 to TRBJ2-2, with D unresolved. Sequences were obtained from peripheral blood. The CDR3 DNA sequence: TGTGCCAGCAGTCGAGGCACCGGGGAGCTGTTTTTT. This sequence encodes CASSRGTGELFF.